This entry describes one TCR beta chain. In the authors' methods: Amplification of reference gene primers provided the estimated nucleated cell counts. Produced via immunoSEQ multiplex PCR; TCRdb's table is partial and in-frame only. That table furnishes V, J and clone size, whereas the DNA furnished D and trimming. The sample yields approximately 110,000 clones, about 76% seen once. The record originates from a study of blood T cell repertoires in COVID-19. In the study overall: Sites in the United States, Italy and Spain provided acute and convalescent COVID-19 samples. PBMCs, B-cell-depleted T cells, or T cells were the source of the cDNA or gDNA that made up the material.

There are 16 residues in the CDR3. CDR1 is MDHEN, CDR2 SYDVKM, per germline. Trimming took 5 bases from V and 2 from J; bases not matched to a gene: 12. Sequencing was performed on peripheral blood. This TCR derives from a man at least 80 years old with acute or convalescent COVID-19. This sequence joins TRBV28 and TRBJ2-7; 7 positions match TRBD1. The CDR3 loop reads CASSALRDSATYEQYF. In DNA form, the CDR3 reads TGTGCCAGCAGTGCCCTCCGGGACAGTGCCACCTACGAGCAGTACTTC.